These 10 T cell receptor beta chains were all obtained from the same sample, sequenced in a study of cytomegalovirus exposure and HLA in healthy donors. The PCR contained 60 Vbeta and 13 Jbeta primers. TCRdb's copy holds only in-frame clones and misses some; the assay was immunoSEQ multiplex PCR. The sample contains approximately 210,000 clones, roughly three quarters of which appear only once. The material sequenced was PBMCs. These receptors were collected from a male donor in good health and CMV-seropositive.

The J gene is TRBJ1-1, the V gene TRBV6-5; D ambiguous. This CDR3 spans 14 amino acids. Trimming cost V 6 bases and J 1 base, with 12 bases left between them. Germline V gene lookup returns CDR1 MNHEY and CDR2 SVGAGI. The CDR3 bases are TGTGCCAGCAGCCGTGGACGGGGGAACACTGAAGCTTTCTTT. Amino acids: CASSRGRGNTEAFF.

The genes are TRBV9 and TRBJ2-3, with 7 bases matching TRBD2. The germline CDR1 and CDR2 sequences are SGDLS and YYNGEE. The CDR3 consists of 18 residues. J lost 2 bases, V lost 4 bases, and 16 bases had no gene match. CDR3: CASSLAKGTTKFTDTQYF. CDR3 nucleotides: TGTGCCAGCAGCCTTGCGAAGGGGACTACTAAGTTCACAGATACGCAGTATTTT. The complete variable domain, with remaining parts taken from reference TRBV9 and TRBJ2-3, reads DSGVTQTPKHLITATGQRVTLRCSPRSGDLSVYWYQQSLDQGLQFLIQYYNGEERAKGNILERFSAQQFPDLHSELNLSSLELGDSALYFCASSLAKGTTKFTDTQYFGPGTRLTVL.

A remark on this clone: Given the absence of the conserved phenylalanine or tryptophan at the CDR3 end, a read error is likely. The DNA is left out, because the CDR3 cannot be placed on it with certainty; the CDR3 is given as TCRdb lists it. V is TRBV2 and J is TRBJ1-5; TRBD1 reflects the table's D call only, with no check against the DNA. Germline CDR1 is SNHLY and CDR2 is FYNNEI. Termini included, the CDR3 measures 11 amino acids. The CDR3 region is CASSDGTSLGV.

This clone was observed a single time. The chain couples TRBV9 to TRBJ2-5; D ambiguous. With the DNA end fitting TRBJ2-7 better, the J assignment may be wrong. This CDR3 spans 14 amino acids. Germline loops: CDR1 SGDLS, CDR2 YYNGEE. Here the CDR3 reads CASSVDRWDYEQYF. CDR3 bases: TGTGCCAGCAGCGTAGATAGGTGGGACTACGAGCAGTACTTC.

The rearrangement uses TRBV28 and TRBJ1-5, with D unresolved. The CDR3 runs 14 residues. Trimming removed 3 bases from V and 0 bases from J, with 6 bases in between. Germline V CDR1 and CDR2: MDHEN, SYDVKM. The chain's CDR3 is CASSFPLSNQPQHF. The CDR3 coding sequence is TGTGCCAGCAGTTTTCCCCTTAGCAATCAGCCCCAGCATTTT.

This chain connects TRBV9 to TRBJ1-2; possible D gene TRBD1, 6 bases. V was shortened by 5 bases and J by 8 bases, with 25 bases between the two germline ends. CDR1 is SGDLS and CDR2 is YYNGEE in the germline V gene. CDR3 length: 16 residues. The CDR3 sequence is CASSAAGGQGRWGYTF. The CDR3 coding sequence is TGTGCCAGCAGTGCGGCGGGGGGGCAGGGGCGTTGGGGCTACACCTTC.

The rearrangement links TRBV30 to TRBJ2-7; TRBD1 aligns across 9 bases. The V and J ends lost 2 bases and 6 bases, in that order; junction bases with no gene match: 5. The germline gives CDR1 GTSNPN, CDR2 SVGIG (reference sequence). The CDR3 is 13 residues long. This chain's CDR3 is CAWSQGQGSEQYF. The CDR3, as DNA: TGTGCCTGGAGTCAGGGACAGGGATCCGAGCAGTACTTC. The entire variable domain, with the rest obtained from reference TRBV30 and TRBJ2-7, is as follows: SQTIHQWPATLVQPVGSPLSLECTVEGTSNPNLYWYRQAAGRGLQLLFYSVGIGQISSEVPQNLSASRPQDRQFILSSKKLLLSDSGFYLCAWSQGQGSEQYFGPGTRLTVT.

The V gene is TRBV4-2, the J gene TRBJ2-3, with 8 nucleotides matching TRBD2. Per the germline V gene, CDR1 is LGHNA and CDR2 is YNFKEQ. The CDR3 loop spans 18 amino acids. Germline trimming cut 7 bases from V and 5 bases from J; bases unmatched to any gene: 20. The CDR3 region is CASTPQVASGWAGDTQYF. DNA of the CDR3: TGTGCCAGCACGCCACAGGTGGCTAGCGGGTGGGCGGGAGATACGCAGTATTTT.

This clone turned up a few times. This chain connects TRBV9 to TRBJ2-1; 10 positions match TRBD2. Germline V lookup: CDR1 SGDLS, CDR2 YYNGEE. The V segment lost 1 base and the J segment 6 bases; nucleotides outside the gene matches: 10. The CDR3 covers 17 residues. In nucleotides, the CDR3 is TGTGCCAGCAGCGTAAGGGGCGTAGCGGGGGGACCCAATGAGCAGTTCTTC. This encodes CASSVRGVAGGPNEQFF. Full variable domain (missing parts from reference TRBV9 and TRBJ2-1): DSGVTQTPKHLITATGQRVTLRCSPRSGDLSVYWYQQSLDQGLQFLIQYYNGEERAKGNILERFSAQQFPDLHSELNLSSLELGDSALYFCASSVRGVAGGPNEQFFGPGTRLTVL.

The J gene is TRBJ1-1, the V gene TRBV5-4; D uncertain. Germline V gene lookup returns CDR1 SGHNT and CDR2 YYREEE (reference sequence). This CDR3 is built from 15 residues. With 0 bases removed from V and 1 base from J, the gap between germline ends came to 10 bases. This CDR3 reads CASSLGAPRNTEAFF. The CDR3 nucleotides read TGTGCCAGCAGCTTGGGGGCCCCGAGGAACACTGAAGCTTTCTTT.